This T cell receptor beta chain was recovered during a study of blood T cell repertoires in COVID-19. Background on the study: The origin of the acute and convalescent COVID-19 samples was the United States, Italy and Spain. PBMCs, B-cell-depleted T cells, or T cells provided the cDNA or gDNA that made up the material.

Germline CDR1 SGHTA, CDR2 FQGTGA. CDR3 length equals 13 residues. Trimming took 0 bases from V and 8 from J, leaving 8 bases between them. Per the study methods: Amplified reference gene primers provided the basis for estimating nucleated cell counts. Assay: immunoSEQ multiplex PCR; the TCRdb copy retains only in-frame clones and omits some. V and J calls and clone size are copied from that table; D and trimming were computed from the DNA. The table includes more than 110,000 clones, about 83% detected once. This receptor was obtained from a woman aged 40-49 years with acute or convalescent COVID-19. Sequenced material: peripheral blood. The rearrangement uses TRBV7-3 and TRBJ1-3; the D is unclear. CDR3: CASSLTYGDTIYF. The DNA of the CDR3 is TGTGCCAGCAGCTTAACTTACGGGGACACCATATATTTT.